The 27 T cell receptor beta chains below all came from one sample that was sequenced in a study of T cell changes during pregnancy in multiple sclerosis. The repertoire was sequenced with immunoSEQ multiplex PCR; TCRdb's copy has only in-frame clones and lacks some. The sample shows approximately 58,000 clones, around 92% of them seen only once. Here the sequenced sample was CD4+ T cells from peripheral blood mononuclear cells, taken after pregnancy. These receptors all stem from a female donor in good health, enrolled as a control in a pregnancy study.

The chain joins TRBV18 to TRBJ2-1; TRBD2 agrees at 8 bases. The CDR3 has 14 amino acids. CDR1 and CDR2 from the germline V gene are KGHSH and LQKENI. The V and J ends lost 5 bases and 3 bases, in that order; junction bases with no gene match: 3. CDR3 amino acids: CASSSLAVYNEQFF. CDR3 nucleotides: TGTGCCAGCTCATCACTAGCGGTCTACAATGAGCAGTTCTTC.

The chain is built from TRBV5-4 and TRBJ2-5, with 15 bases identical to TRBD2. V shed 2 bases and J 7 bases; nucleotides not matched to a gene: 6. Germline V lookup: CDR1 SGHNT, CDR2 YYREEE (reference sequence). This CDR3 is 16 amino acids long. The CDR3 DNA reads as TGTGCCAGCAGCTTTGGACTAGCGGGGGGGAAGGGGACCCAGTACTTC. Translation: CASSFGLAGGKGTQYF. The complete variable domain, with remaining parts taken from reference TRBV5-4 and TRBJ2-5, reads ETGVTQSPTHLIKTRGQQVTLRCSSQSGHNTVSWYQQALGQGPQFIFQYYREEENGRGNFPPRFSGLQFPNYSSELNVNALELDDSALYLCASSFGLAGGKGTQYFGPGTRLLVL.

The CDR3 DNA reads TGTGCCAGCAGCTTAGCGACAGGGGCGCCCTCGTACGAGCAGTACTTC. This translates into CASSLATGAPSYEQYF. This chain links TRBV7-6 with TRBJ2-7, with 8 nucleotides matching TRBD1. J lost 4 bases, V lost 0 bases, and 8 bases had no gene match. The CDR3 runs to 16 residues. CDR1 is SGHVS and CDR2 is FNYEAQ in the germline V gene.

The chain links TRBV11-2 to TRBJ1-1; D unresolved. Trimming removed 3 bases at V and 10 bases at J, with 9 bases between. The germline CDR1 and CDR2 sequences are SGHAT and FQNNGV. CDR3 size: 11 residues. CDR3 sequence: CASSLRVRAFF. CDR3 nucleotide sequence: TGTGCCAGCAGCTTGAGGGTGCGAGCTTTCTTT.

This chain links TRBV19 with TRBJ1-3; maybe TRBD1 (6 bases). The V gene lost 7 bases and the J gene lost 0 bases, with 16 bases spanning the gap. Germline V gene data show CDR1 as LNHDA and CDR2 as SQIVND (reference sequence). The CDR3 is made up of 16 amino acids. CDR3 sequence reads: CASTYSPDSSGNTIYF. CDR3 sequence (DNA): TGTGCCAGTACCTACAGTCCGGACAGCTCTGGAAACACCATATATTTT.

The CDR3 reads CASSRDSVQGEKLFF. Here the CDR3 DNA reads TGTGCCAGTAGTCGGGACTCCGTGCAGGGAGAAAAACTGTTTTTT. V is TRBV19 and J is TRBJ1-4; perhaps TRBD1 as D (5 bases). V was shortened by 5 bases and J by 8 bases, with 18 bases between the two germline ends. Germline lookup yields CDR1 LNHDA and CDR2 SQIVND (reference sequence). This CDR3 has 15 residues.

The chain is built from TRBV4-1 and TRBJ1-1, with 9 bases aligning to TRBD1. The CDR3 extends over 17 amino acids. Germline V lookup: CDR1 MGHRA, CDR2 YSYEKL. V trimming: 2 bases; J trimming: 5 bases; junction bases outside the gene matches: 12. CDR3 nucleotide sequence: TGCGCCAGCAGCCAACCCTCTCTAGGACAGGGGTTTACTGAAGCTTTCTTT. Protein sequence: CASSQPSLGQGFTEAFF.

CDR3 region: CASRSRGKEKLFF. In DNA, the CDR3 is TGTGCCAGCAGGTCCAGGGGAAAGGAAAAACTGTTTTTT. This rearrangement joins TRBV7-2 to TRBJ1-4; the D gene is possibly TRBD1 (6 bases). Germline loops: CDR1 SGHTA, CDR2 FQGNSA. This CDR3 comprises 13 residues. Trimming pared 6 bases from V and 8 bases from J, leaving 13 bases between.

This clone was found once. This chain joins TRBV2 and TRBJ1-1, with 7 bases identical to TRBD1. V lost 7 bases to trimming and J lost 6 bases; unmatched junction nucleotides: 11. The CDR3 is made up of 14 amino acids. Germline V lookup: CDR1 SNHLY, CDR2 FYNNEI. The CDR3, as DNA: TGTGCCAGCACCCGGGACAGCACAACCCCTGAAGCTTTCTTT. It is translated as CASTRDSTTPEAFF. The full variable domain, its missing parts supplied by reference TRBV2 and TRBJ1-1, is EPEVTQTPSHQVTQMGQEVILRCVPISNHLYFYWYRQILGQKVEFLVSFYNNEISEKSEIFDDQFSVERPDGSNFTLKIRSTKLEDSAMYFCASTRDSTTPEAFFGQGTRLTVV.

The gene calls are TRBV6-5 and TRBJ1-1; D is ambiguous. CDR1 and CDR2 from the germline V gene are MNHEY and SVGAGI. This CDR3 is 15 amino acids long. The V end lost 0 bases, the J end lost 0 bases, and 8 bases lay between the germline ends. CDR3 coding DNA: TGTGCCAGCAGTTACTCGGCCACAGTGAACACTGAAGCTTTCTTT. As protein: CASSYSATVNTEAFF.

This chain connects TRBV30 to TRBJ1-1; D unclear. Germline V gene lookup returns CDR1 GTSNPN and CDR2 SVGIG (reference sequence). The CDR3 runs to 13 residues. The V end lost 2 bases, the J end lost 4 bases, and 11 bases lay between the germline ends. The CDR3 protein is CAWSLTVSTEAFF. In DNA, the CDR3 is TGTGCCTGGAGTCTTACAGTTTCCACTGAAGCTTTCTTT.

In regard to this clone: Distinct nucleotide sequences in the sample also encode this CDR3. The chain couples TRBV18 to TRBJ1-1; 7 bases line up with TRBD1. CDR3 length equals 13 residues. Germline loops: CDR1 KGHSH, CDR2 LQKENI. V lost 3 bases to trimming and J lost 4 bases; unmatched junction nucleotides: 2. The CDR3 region is CASSPQGGTEAFF. The CDR3 DNA sequence: TGTGCCAGCTCACCCCAGGGGGGCACTGAAGCTTTCTTT.

The V and J genes are TRBV7-2 and TRBJ2-3; D gene unclear. CDR3 length equals 16 residues. In germline, CDR1 is SGHTA, CDR2 FQGNSA. V was clipped by 5 bases and J by 0 bases, with 15 bases between them. Here the CDR3 DNA reads TGTGCCAGCAGCCCCAGAGGTACACCCAGCACAGATACGCAGTATTTT. Translation: CASSPRGTPSTDTQYF.

The V call is TRBV28, the J call TRBJ1-4, with a weak D call TRBD1 (6 bases). The CDR3 extends over 15 amino acids. V was cut by 6 bases and J by 2 bases, with 13 bases left in between. Germline CDR1 and CDR2: MDHEN and SYDVKM. CDR3 protein: CASSLGGATNEKLFF. CDR3 sequence (DNA): TGTGCCAGCAGCCTTGGGGGGGCGACTAATGAAAAACTGTTTTTT.

The DNA of the CDR3 is TGTGCCAGCAGCCCCGCAGGGCCTAACTATGGCTACACCTTC. Its translation is CASSPAGPNYGYTF. The chain links TRBV4-2 to TRBJ1-2, with D maybe TRBD1 (5 bases). The CDR3 totals 14 residues. V was shortened by 4 bases and J by 0 bases, with 9 bases between the two germline ends. CDR1 and CDR2 (germline): LGHNA, YNFKEQ.

This chain links TRBV7-3 with TRBJ1-1; D gene ambiguous. V was trimmed by 5 bases and J by 6 bases, leaving 13 bases between them. Germline CDR1 and CDR2: SGHTA and FQGTGA. CDR3 size: 13 residues. For the CDR3, the DNA is TGTGCCAGCAGCATTCAGGCTGACGCTGAAGCTTTCTTT. It translates to CASSIQADAEAFF.

The chain employs TRBV30 and TRBJ1-2; tentatively, D is TRBD1 (5 bases). V was trimmed by 2 bases and J by 2 bases, leaving 9 bases between them. The CDR3 runs 13 residues. Germline V gene lookup returns CDR1 GTSNPN and CDR2 SVGIG (reference sequence). The CDR3 DNA is TGTGCCTGGAGTACCGACAGAAACTATGGCTACACCTTC. As protein: CAWSTDRNYGYTF.

The rearrangement joins TRBV28 to TRBJ1-1; tentative D call: TRBD1 (5 bases). Germline assignment: CDR1 MDHEN and CDR2 SYDVKM. This CDR3 has 15 residues. The ends were cut back, 6 bases at V and 0 bases at J, with 14 bases in the middle. The CDR3 protein is CASRITDSLNTEAFF. Here the CDR3 DNA reads TGTGCCAGCAGGATAACAGACAGCTTGAACACTGAAGCTTTCTTT.

This clone has a single count. V gene TRBV5-1 combines with J gene TRBJ1-1; D is possibly TRBD1 (6 bases). The CDR3 contains 13 residues. CDR1 is SGHRS and CDR2 is YFSETQ in the germline V gene. V lost 5 bases to trimming and J lost 2 bases, with 10 bases between them. The CDR3 loop reads CASRIGGNTEAFF. The CDR3 DNA sequence: TGCGCCAGCAGAATAGGGGGTAACACTGAAGCTTTCTTT.

The chain combines TRBV7-9 with TRBJ1-2, with 7 bases aligning to TRBD1. CDR3 size: 13 residues. In germline, CDR1 is SEHNR, CDR2 FQNEAQ (reference sequence). V was clipped by 4 bases and J by 8 bases; unmatched bases: 7. CDR3 residues: CASSWTGRTGYTF. CDR3 DNA sequence: TGTGCCAGCAGCTGGACAGGCCGAACGGGCTACACCTTC.

The V gene is TRBV25-1, the J gene TRBJ2-6, with TRBD1 as a possible D gene (6 bases). Germline-derived CDR1 and CDR2 are MGHDK and SYGVNS. Deletions cut 4 bases from V and 4 bases from J, with 14 bases between. This CDR3 spans 16 amino acids. As DNA, the CDR3 is TGTGCCAGCAGTGTACAGGGTGGGACCGGGGCCAACGTCCTGACTTTC. Translating gives CASSVQGGTGANVLTF.

This rearrangement joins TRBV19 to TRBJ2-5; no clear D gene. Germline CDR1 and CDR2: LNHDA and SQIVND (reference sequence). The CDR3 consists of 15 residues. V was shortened by 1 base and J by 5 bases, with 14 bases between the two germline ends. CDR3 sequence: CASSIVGRNRETQYF. The CDR3 DNA reads TGTGCCAGTAGTATAGTCGGTCGAAACCGGGAGACCCAGTACTTC.

The chain links TRBV7-2 to TRBJ2-5; 10 bases are shared with TRBD2. The CDR3 sequence is 15 residues long. Germline V gives CDR1 SGHTA, CDR2 FQGNSA. V lost 5 bases and J lost 5; bases outside the gene matches: 8. CDR3 sequence reads: CASSGKRGGLETQYF. CDR3 nucleotide sequence: TGTGCCAGCAGCGGAAAGCGGGGGGGCCTTGAGACCCAGTACTTC.

This sequence joins TRBV7-9 and TRBJ1-3, with 7 bases identical to TRBD1. With V trimmed by 4 bases and J by 5 bases, 11 bases remained unmatched. The CDR3 contains 16 residues. CDR1 and CDR2 (germline): SEHNR, FQNEAQ (reference sequence). The CDR3, as DNA: TGTGCCAGCAGCTCAGTTCTCGGACAGGCAAGAAACACCATATATTTT. Amino acids: CASSSVLGQARNTIYF.

V usage is TRBV9 and J usage is TRBJ2-3, with D possibly being TRBD2 (7 bases). The CDR3 has 13 residues. The V gene lost 7 bases and the J gene lost 6 bases, with 15 bases spanning the gap. Germline CDR1 reads SGDLS; CDR2 reads YYNGEE. The CDR3, as DNA: TGTGCCAGCGGTTCGGCGGGGGCTGATACGCAGTATTTT. Translated, it gives CASGSAGADTQYF.

Concerning this clone: Sequence at one end of the junction differs from germline and may be a read error. This CDR3 reads CASSLLAGAVITDTQYF. The CDR3 DNA reads TGTGCTAGCAGCTTACTAGCGGGGGCCGTCATCACAGATACGCAGTATTTT. The chain links TRBV7-7 to TRBJ2-3; 11 nucleotides line up with TRBD2. The CDR3 length is 17 residues. Germline V gives CDR1 SSHAT, CDR2 FNYEAQ (reference sequence).

This clone has just a few counts. The J gene is TRBJ2-3, the V gene TRBV7-2; D unclear. Germline-derived CDR1 and CDR2 are SGHTA and FQGNSA. The CDR3 has 18 amino acids. Trimming left V 0 bases short and J 2 bases short, with 18 bases between. The CDR3 loop reads CASSLAYSGGLITDTQYF. The CDR3 DNA is TGTGCCAGCAGCTTAGCGTATTCGGGTGGATTAATCACAGATACGCAGTATTTT. Filled out from reference TRBV7-2 and TRBJ2-3, the complete variable domain reads GAGVSQSPSNKVTEKGKDVELRCDPISGHTALYWYRQSLGQGLEFLIYFQGNSAPDKSGLPSDRFSAERTGGSVSTLTIQRTQQEDSAVYLCASSLAYSGGLITDTQYFGPGTRLTVL.